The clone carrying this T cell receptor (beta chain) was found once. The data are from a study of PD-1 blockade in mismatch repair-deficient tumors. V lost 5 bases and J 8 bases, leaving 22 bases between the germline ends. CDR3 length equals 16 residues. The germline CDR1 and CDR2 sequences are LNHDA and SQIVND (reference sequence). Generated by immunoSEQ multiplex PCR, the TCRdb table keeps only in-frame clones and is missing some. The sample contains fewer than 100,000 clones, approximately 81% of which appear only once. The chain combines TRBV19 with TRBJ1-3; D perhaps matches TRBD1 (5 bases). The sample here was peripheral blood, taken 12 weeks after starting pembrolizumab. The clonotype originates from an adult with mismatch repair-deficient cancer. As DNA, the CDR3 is TGTGCCAGTAGTGCTACCTCTCTCAGGGCTCTGGACACCATATATTTT. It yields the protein CASSATSLRALDTIYF. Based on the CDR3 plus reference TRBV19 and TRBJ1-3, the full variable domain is DGGITQSPKYLFRKEGQNVTLSCEQNLNHDAMYWYRQDPGQGLRLIYYSQIVNDFQKGDIAEGYSVSREKKESFPLTVTSAQKNPTAFYLCASSATSLRALDTIYFGEGSWLTVV.